Presented here are 9 T cell receptor beta chains from one specimen sequenced in a study of T cells in Graves' hyperthyroidism and ophthalmopathy (dated by TCRdb to about 2019). The protocol used for the library was multiplex PCR. Sequencing was performed on an Illumina HiSeq 2000. The TCR beta CDR3 regions were amplified from RNA transcripts. A first-round RT-PCR of the TCR CDR3 used the HTBI primer set with the Qiagen OneStep RT-PCR kit. TCRdb reran the public reads through fastp at Q25 and MiXCR, keeping productive beta chains. Records with the same CDR3 protein are collapsed into one entry carrying the most frequent genes and DNA. This sample is represented by around 300,000 distinct CDR3 sequences; 15% to 20% of them were singletons. The ten largest make up less than 45% of the sample. The material sequenced was blood. All receptors derive from a man over 45 with Graves' ophthalmopathy.

This clonotype was counted only a few times. The chain links TRBV19 to TRBJ1-1; D is ambiguous. CDR1 and CDR2 (germline): LNHDA, SQIVND (reference sequence). The V gene lost 3 bases and the J gene lost 0 bases, with 5 bases spanning the gap. This CDR3 has 13 residues. The CDR3 DNA follows: TGTGCCAGTAGTATCAACGTGAACACTGAAGCTTTCTTT. This codes for CASSINVNTEAFF. The full variable domain, its missing parts supplied by reference TRBV19 and TRBJ1-1, is DGGITQSPKYLFRKEGQNVTLSCEQNLNHDAMYWYRQDPGQGLRLIYYSQIVNDFQKGDIAEGYSVSREKKESFPLTVTSAQKNPTAFYLCASSINVNTEAFFGQGTRLTVV.

This clonotype was counted many times. J is TRBJ2-7 and V is TRBV2; weak D call: TRBD1 (6 bases). The CDR3 loop spans 12 amino acids. Looked up from germline, CDR1 is SNHLY and CDR2 is FYNNEI. Trimming took off 6 bases at V and 2 bases at J, with 8 bases between the two ends. The DNA for the CDR3 is TGTGCCAGCAGACAGGGAGCCTACGAGCAGTACTTC. Its translation is CASRQGAYEQYF.

This clonotype occurred a few times. The V and J genes are TRBV9 and TRBJ2-5, with 7 bases identical to TRBD1. This CDR3 region has 15 residues. V gave up 0 bases and J gave up 5 bases; unmatched junction bases: 7. Germline V gives CDR1 SGDLS, CDR2 YYNGEE. This CDR3 is CASSVEDRVAETQYF. In DNA form, the CDR3 reads TGTGCCAGCAGCGTAGAAGACAGGGTAGCGGAGACCCAGTACTTC. Full variable domain (missing parts from reference TRBV9 and TRBJ2-5): DSGVTQTPKHLITATGQRVTLRCSPRSGDLSVYWYQQSLDQGLQFLIQYYNGEERAKGNILERFSAQQFPDLHSELNLSSLELGDSALYFCASSVEDRVAETQYFGPGTRLLVL.

This clonotype appeared a few times. This sequence may be a read error, since a much larger clone differs from it by one base. The V call is TRBV3-1, the J call TRBJ2-7; D possibly corresponds to TRBD2 (6 bases). The CDR3 extends over 15 amino acids. The germline V gene has CDR1 LGHDT and CDR2 YNNKEL (reference sequence). As DNA, the CDR3 is TGTGCCGGCAGCCAAGGTGGGCAGGGAGGATACGAGCAGTACTTC. Amino acids: CAGSQGGQGGYEQYF.

Many counts were recorded for this clonotype. The gene calls are TRBV28 and TRBJ1-1; D unresolved. This CDR3 contains 17 residues. Germline V CDR1 and CDR2: MDHEN, SYDVKM. V lost 2 bases and J 5 bases, leaving 21 bases between the germline ends. In DNA, the CDR3 is TGTGCCAGCAGTTTAAGTCGGGGAAAAATCAGCTATACTGAAGCTTTCTTT. Its translation is CASSLSRGKISYTEAFF. Drawing the rest from reference TRBV28 and TRBJ1-1, the complete variable domain is DVKVTQSSRYLVKRTGEKVFLECVQDMDHENMFWYRQDPGLGLRLIYFSYDVKMKEKGDIPEGYSVSREKKERFSLILESASTNQTSMYLCASSLSRGKISYTEAFFGQGTRLTVV.

In its sample, this clonotype was seen a few times. The chain recombines TRBV4-1 with TRBJ2-7; 10 nucleotides match TRBD2. V lost 1 base to trimming and J lost 5 bases; unmatched junction nucleotides: 8. The CDR3 loop spans 16 amino acids. Germline-derived CDR1 and CDR2 are MGHRA and YSYEKL. In DNA form, the CDR3 reads TGCGCCAGCAGCCAAGTTTCGACTAGCGGGCATCACGAGCAGTACTTC. Protein product: CASSQVSTSGHHEQYF.

This clonotype has a handful of counts. The J gene is TRBJ2-3, the V gene TRBV12-3 or TRBV12-4, with 8 bases that match TRBD1. The CDR3 is 16 residues long. The V segment lost 2 bases and the J segment 6 bases; nucleotides outside the gene matches: 10. The CDR3 sequence is CASSLLDRGMLDTQYF. For the CDR3, the DNA is TGTGCCAGCAGTTTATTAGACAGGGGCATGCTTGATACGCAGTATTTT.

In this sample, this clonotype turned up many times. V and J are TRBV6-1 and TRBJ2-7; 7 nucleotides match TRBD1. This CDR3 comprises 11 residues. The germline gives CDR1 MNHNS, CDR2 SASEGT. After removal of 9 bases from V and 3 bases from J, the junction contained 2 bases not matched to a gene. The CDR3 sequence is CASRQGYEQYF. The CDR3 bases are TGTGCCAGTCGACAGGGCTACGAGCAGTACTTC.

Here the CDR3 DNA reads TGCGCCAGCAGCCAAGATGGTTGGGACCTCCGGGGGGAGCGGGGATACAATGAGCAGTTCTTC. It encodes CASSQDGWDLRGERGYNEQFF. The chain couples TRBV4-1 to TRBJ2-1; 7 bases agree with TRBD2. CDR1 MGHRA and CDR2 YSYEKL come from the germline V gene. The V segment lost 0 bases and the J segment 4 bases; nucleotides outside the gene matches: 21. The CDR3 contains 21 residues.